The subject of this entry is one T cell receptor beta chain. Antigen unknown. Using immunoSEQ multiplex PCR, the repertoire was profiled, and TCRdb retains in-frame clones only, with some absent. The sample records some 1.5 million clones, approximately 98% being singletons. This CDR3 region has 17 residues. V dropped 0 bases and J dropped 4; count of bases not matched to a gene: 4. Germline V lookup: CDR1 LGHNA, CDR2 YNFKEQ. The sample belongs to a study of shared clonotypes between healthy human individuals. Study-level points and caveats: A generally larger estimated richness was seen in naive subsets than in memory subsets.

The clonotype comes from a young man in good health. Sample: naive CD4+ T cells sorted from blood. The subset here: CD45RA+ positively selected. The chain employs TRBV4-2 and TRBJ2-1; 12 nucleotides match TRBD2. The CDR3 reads CASSQEPGLAGYNEQFF. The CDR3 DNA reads TGTGCCAGCAGCCAAGAACCGGGACTAGCGGGTTACAATGAGCAGTTCTTC.